These 9 T cell receptor beta chains were all obtained from the same sample, sequenced in a study of cytomegalovirus exposure and HLA in healthy donors. Amplification used 60 Vbeta primers and 13 Jbeta primers. Method: immunoSEQ multiplex PCR; TCRdb's copy keeps in-frame clones and lacks some. This repertoire shows 250,000 to 350,000 clones, more than 80% found once; its top ten account for 3% to 4%. Sequenced: PBMCs. These receptor sequences come from a middle-aged man in good health and CMV-seropositive.

CDR3 nucleotides: TGTGCCAGCAGCCCCCCGAGCGGGTATTCCATGAACACTGAAGCTTTCTTT. Its translation is CASSPPSGYSMNTEAFF. The chain uses TRBV7-2 and TRBJ1-1; D is uncertain. The V end was cut by 5 bases, the J end by 0 bases, with 19 bases between. Germline values: CDR1 SGHTA, CDR2 FQGNSA. This CDR3 has 17 residues.

The CDR3 loop is CASSTIGPIAGGSHNEQFF. CDR3 sequence (DNA): TGCGCCAGCAGCACCATTGGTCCGATAGCGGGAGGGTCCCACAATGAGCAGTTCTTC. V usage is TRBV4-1 and J usage is TRBJ2-1, with 11 bases lining up with TRBD2. The CDR3 sequence is 19 residues long. V lost 5 bases, J lost 5 bases, and 17 bases stayed unmatched. Germline CDR1 and CDR2: MGHRA and YSYEKL.

The chain couples TRBV6-5 to TRBJ1-5; no firm D call. V was cut by 6 bases and J by 6 bases, with 15 bases left in between. The germline gives CDR1 MNHEY, CDR2 SVGAGI. The CDR3 has 14 amino acids. The CDR3 DNA sequence: TGTGCCAGCAGACACCCGGGAGAGGCTCAGCCCCAGCATTTT. This sequence encodes CASRHPGEAQPQHF.

The chain uses TRBV11-2 and TRBJ2-5; D gene ambiguous. This CDR3 spans 14 amino acids. Trimming took 0 bases from V and 2 from J, leaving 7 bases between them. Germline CDR1 SGHAT, CDR2 FQNNGV. CDR3 bases: TGTGCCAGCAGCTTAGAGAGTGGTCAAGAGACCCAGTACTTC. Residues: CASSLESGQETQYF.

CDR3: CSGGGTYEQYF. As DNA, the CDR3 is TGCAGCGGGGGGGGCACCTACGAGCAGTACTTC. V and J are TRBV29-1 and TRBJ2-7; maybe TRBD2 (7 bases). Trimming left V 7 bases short and J 2 bases short, with 9 bases between. Germline loops: CDR1 SQVTM, CDR2 ANQGSEA. This CDR3 is built from 11 residues.

The V gene is TRBV27, the J gene TRBJ2-7; 8 nucleotides line up with TRBD1. CDR3 length equals 15 residues. Losses at the gene ends were 4 bases for V and 4 bases for J; bases not matched to a gene: 9. Germline-derived CDR1 and CDR2 are MNHEY and SMNVEV (reference sequence). Here the CDR3 reads CASSWQGAPRYEQYF. The CDR3 DNA reads TGTGCCAGCAGTTGGCAGGGGGCTCCTCGGTACGAGCAGTACTTC.

Only a few counts were recorded for this clone. The chain is built from TRBV5-6 and TRBJ2-1; D call uncertain. The CDR3 spans 12 residues. V was clipped by 4 bases and J by 10 bases, with 12 bases between them. The germline CDR1 and CDR2 sequences are SGHDT and YYEEEE. The CDR3 bases are TGTGCCAGCAGCAAAGCTCGTCCAGAGCAGTTCTTC. Its translation is CASSKARPEQFF.

The CDR3, as DNA: TGCGCCAGCAGCCATGGAGACGACTGGGGACTCTCTGGAAACACCATATATTTT. It is translated as CASSHGDDWGLSGNTIYF. V is TRBV4-1 and J is TRBJ1-3, with D tentatively TRBD1 (5 bases). CDR1 is MGHRA and CDR2 is YSYEKL in the germline V gene. Deletions cut 3 bases from V and 0 bases from J, with 18 bases between. This CDR3 is built from 18 residues.

V usage is TRBV27 and J usage is TRBJ1-5; D is unresolved. Germline V gene lookup returns CDR1 MNHEY and CDR2 SMNVEV (reference sequence). Trimming pared 5 bases from V and 2 bases from J, leaving 16 bases between. The CDR3 is 16 residues long. The CDR3 DNA is TGTGCCAGCAGTCCGCAACCAGACGGAGGCAATCAGCCCCAGCATTTT. It codes for CASSPQPDGGNQPQHF.